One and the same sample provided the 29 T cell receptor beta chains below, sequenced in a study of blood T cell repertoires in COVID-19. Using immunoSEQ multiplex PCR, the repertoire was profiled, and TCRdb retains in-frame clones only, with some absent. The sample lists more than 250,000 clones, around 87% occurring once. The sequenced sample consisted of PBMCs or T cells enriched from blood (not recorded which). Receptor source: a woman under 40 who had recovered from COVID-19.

In DNA, the CDR3 is TGTGCCAGCGGGACAGGTTTGAATCAGCCCCAGCATTTT. Translating it yields CASGTGLNQPQHF. This chain joins TRBV18 and TRBJ1-5, with 8 bases aligning to TRBD1. The V gene end was trimmed by 8 bases and the J gene end by 4 bases; junction bases not matched to a gene: 4. Germline CDR1 KGHSH, CDR2 LQKENI. This CDR3 has 13 residues. Variable domain in full (rest from reference TRBV18 and TRBJ1-5): NAGVMQNPRHLVRRRGQEARLRCSPMKGHSHVYWYRQLPEEGLKFMVYLQKENIIDESGMPKERFSAEFPKEGPSILRIQQVVRGDSAAYFCASGTGLNQPQHFGDGTRLSIL.

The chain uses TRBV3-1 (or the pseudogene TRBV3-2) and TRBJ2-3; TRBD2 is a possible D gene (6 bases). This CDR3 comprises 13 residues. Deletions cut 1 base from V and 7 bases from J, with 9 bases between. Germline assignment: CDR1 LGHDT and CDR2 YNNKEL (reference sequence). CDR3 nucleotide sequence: TGTGCCAGCAGCCAAGCGGGGGTGAATACGCAGTATTTT. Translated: CASSQAGVNTQYF.

CDR3 nucleotide sequence: TGTGCCAGCAGTTTATTTTCCGGGACAGGGGACAGCAATCAGCCCCAGCATTTT. Its translation is CASSLFSGTGDSNQPQHF. The rearrangement joins TRBV28 to TRBJ1-5, with 10 bases identical to TRBD1. Trimming at V came to 1 base and at J to 1 base, leaving 7 bases not matched to a gene. This CDR3 has 18 amino acids. Germline V gene sequence: CDR1 MDHEN, CDR2 SYDVKM.

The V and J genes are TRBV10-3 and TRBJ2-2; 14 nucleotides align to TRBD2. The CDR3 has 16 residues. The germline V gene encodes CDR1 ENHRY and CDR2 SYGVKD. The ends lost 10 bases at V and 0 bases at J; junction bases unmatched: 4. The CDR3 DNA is TGTGCCACTGGGACTAGCGGGGGCCCGAACACCGGGGAGCTGTTTTTT. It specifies CATGTSGGPNTGELFF.

The CDR3 DNA follows: TGTGCCAGCAGCTCCCAGGCAGGGGGTAACTCACCCCTCCACTTT. This gives the protein CASSSQAGGNSPLHF. The rearrangement links TRBV7-3 to TRBJ1-6; 7 bases fit TRBD1. Germline lookup yields CDR1 SGHTA and CDR2 FQGTGA. V was clipped by 4 bases and J by 10 bases; unmatched bases: 10. CDR3 size: 15 residues.

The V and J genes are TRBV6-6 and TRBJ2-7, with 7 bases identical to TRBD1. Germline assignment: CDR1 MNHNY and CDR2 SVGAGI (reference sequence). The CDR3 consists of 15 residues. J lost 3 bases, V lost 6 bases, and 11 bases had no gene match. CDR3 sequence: CASRTVRDRNYEQYF. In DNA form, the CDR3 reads TGTGCCAGCAGAACCGTCCGGGACAGAAACTACGAGCAGTACTTC.

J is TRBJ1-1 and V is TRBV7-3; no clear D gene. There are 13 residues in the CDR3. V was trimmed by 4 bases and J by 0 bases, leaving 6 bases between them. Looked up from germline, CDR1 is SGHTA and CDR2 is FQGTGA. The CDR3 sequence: CASSYTLNTEAFF. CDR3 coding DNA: TGTGCCAGCAGCTACACATTGAACACTGAAGCTTTCTTT.

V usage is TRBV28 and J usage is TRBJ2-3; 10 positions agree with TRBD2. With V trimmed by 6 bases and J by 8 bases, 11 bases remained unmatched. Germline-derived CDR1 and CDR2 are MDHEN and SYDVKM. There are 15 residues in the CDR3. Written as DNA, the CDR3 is TGTGCCAGCAGCCCCTCTAGCGGGGGCCCGGGTACGCAGTATTTT. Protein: CASSPSSGGPGTQYF.

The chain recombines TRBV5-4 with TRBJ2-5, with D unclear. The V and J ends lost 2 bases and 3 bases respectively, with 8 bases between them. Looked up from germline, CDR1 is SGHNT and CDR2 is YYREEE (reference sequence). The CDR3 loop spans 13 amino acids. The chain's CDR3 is CASSFDLEETQYF. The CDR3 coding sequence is TGTGCCAGCAGCTTCGACTTGGAAGAGACCCAGTACTTC.

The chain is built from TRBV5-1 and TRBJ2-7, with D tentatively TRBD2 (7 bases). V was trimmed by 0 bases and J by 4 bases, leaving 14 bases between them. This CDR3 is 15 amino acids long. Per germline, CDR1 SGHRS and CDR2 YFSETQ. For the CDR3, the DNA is TGCGCCAGCAGCTTGGTCGCGGGGGCAGGTTACGAGCAGTACTTC. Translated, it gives CASSLVAGAGYEQYF.

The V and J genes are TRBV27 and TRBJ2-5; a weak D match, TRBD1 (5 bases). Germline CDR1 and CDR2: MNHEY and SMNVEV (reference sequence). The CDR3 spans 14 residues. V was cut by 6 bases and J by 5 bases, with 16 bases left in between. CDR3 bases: TGTGCCAGCAGACCATGGTCAGGGCCCGAGACCCAGTACTTC. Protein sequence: CASRPWSGPETQYF.

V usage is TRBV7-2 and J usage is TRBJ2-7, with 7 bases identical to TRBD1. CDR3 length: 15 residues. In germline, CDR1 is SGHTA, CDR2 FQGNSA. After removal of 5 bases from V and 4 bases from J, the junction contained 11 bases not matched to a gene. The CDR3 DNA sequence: TGTGCCAGCAGCCAGACAGGGATCTCAGGGTACGAGCAGTACTTC. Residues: CASSQTGISGYEQYF.

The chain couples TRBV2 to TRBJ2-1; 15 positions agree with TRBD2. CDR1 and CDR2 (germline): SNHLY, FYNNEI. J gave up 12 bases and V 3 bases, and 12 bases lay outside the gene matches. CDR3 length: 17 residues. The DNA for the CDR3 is TGTGCCAGCAGTGACTCCGGGGGACTAGCGGGGGGTTATAGGCAGTTCTTC. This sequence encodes CASSDSGGLAGGYRQFF.

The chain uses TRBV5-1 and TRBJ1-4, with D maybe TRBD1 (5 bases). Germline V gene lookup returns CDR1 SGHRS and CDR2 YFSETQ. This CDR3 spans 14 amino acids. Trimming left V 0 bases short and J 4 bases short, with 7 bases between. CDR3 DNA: TGCGCCAGCAGCTTGGAGGGGATTAATGAAAAACTGTTTTTT. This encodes CASSLEGINEKLFF.

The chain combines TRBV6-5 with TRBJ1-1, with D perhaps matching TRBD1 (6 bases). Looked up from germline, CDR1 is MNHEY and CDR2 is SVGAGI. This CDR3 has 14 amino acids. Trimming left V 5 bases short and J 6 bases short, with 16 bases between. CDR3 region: CASSLTGKGAEAFF. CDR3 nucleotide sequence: TGTGCCAGCAGTCTAACAGGGAAGGGCGCTGAAGCTTTCTTT.

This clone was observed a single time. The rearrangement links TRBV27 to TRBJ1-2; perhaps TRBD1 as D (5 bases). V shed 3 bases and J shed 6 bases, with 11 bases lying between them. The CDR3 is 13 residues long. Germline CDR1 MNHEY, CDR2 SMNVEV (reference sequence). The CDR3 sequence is CASSFRGGDGYTF. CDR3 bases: TGTGCCAGCAGTTTTCGGGGCGGGGATGGCTACACCTTC.

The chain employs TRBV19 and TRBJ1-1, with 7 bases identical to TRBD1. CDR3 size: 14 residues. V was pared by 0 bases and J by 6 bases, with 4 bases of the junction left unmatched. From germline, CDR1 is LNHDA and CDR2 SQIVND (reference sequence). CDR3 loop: CASSIEGQDAEAFF. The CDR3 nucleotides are TGTGCCAGTAGTATAGAAGGACAGGACGCTGAAGCTTTCTTT.

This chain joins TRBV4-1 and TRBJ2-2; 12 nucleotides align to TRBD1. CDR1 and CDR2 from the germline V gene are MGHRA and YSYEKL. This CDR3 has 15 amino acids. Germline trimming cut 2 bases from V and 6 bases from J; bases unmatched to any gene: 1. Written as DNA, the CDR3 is TGCGCCAGCAGCCAAAGGGACAGGGGGCCCGGGGAGCTGTTTTTT. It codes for CASSQRDRGPGELFF.

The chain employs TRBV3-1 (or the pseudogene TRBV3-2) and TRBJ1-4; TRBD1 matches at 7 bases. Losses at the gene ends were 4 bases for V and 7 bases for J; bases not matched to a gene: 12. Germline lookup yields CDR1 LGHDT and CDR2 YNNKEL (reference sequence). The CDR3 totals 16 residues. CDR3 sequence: CASSLWTGGGSEKLFF. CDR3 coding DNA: TGTGCCAGCAGCCTATGGACAGGAGGAGGGAGTGAAAAACTGTTTTTT.

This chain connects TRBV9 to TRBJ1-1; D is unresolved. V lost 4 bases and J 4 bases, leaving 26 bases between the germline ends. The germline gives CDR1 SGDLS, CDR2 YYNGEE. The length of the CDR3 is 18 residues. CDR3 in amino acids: CASSSPKKAPEVGTEAFF. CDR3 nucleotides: TGTGCCAGCAGCTCACCAAAAAAGGCTCCCGAGGTCGGCACTGAAGCTTTCTTT.

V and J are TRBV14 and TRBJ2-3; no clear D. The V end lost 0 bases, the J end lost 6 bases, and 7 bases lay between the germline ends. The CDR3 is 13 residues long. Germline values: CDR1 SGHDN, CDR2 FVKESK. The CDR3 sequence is CASSQELDDTQYF. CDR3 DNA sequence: TGTGCCAGCAGCCAAGAGCTAGATGATACGCAGTATTTT.

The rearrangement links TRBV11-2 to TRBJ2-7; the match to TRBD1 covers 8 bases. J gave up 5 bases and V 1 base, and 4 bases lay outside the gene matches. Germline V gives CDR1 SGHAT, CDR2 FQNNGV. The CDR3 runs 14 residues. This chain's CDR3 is CASSLVHRGNEQYF. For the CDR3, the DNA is TGTGCCAGCAGCTTAGTGCACAGGGGGAACGAGCAGTACTTC.

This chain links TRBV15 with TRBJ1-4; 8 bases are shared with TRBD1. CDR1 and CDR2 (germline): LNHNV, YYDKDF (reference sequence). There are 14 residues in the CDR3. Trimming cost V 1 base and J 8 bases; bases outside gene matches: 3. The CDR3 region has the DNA TGTGCCACCAGCAGAGTAAGGACAGGGGAAAAACTGTTTTTT. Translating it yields CATSRVRTGEKLFF.

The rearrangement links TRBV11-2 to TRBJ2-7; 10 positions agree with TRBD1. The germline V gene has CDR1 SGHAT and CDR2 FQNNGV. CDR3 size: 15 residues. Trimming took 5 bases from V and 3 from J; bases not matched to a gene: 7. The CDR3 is CASSQTGQGNYEQYF. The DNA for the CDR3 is TGTGCCAGCAGCCAGACGGGACAGGGGAACTACGAGCAGTACTTC.

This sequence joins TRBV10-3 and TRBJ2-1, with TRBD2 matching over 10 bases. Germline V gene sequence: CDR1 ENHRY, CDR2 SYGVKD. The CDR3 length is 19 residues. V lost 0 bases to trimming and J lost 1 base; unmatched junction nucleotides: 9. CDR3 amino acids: CAISESFSGGLDSYNEQFF. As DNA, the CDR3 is TGTGCCATCAGTGAGTCGTTTAGCGGGGGGCTCGATTCCTACAATGAGCAGTTCTTC.

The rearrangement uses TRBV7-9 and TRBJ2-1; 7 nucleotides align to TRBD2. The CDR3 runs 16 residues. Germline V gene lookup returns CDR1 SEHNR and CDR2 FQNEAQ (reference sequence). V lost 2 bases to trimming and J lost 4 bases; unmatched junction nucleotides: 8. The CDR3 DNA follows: TGTGCCAGCAGCTTAACGGCTAGCGGCCTATACAATGAGCAGTTCTTC. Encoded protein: CASSLTASGLYNEQFF.

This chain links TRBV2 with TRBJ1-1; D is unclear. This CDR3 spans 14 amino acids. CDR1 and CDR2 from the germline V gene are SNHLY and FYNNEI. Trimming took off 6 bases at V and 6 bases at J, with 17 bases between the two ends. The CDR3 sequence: CASSGGSLTAEAFF. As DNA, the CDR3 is TGTGCCAGCAGCGGCGGCTCCCTGACTGCTGAAGCTTTCTTT.

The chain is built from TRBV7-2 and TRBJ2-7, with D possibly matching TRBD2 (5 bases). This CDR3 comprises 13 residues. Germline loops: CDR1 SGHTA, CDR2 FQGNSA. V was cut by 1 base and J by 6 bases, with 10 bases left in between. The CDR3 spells CASSLESGIEQYF. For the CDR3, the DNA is TGTGCCAGCAGCTTAGAATCGGGGATCGAGCAGTACTTC.

The CDR3 sequence: CASSLASVSGETQYF. In DNA, the CDR3 is TGCGCCAGCAGCTTGGCGTCAGTATCGGGGGAGACCCAGTACTTC. This chain joins TRBV5-1 and TRBJ2-5, with D possibly TRBD2 on 5 matching bases. V dropped 0 bases and J dropped 5 bases, with 14 bases sitting between them. The CDR3 sequence is 15 residues long. The germline gives CDR1 SGHRS, CDR2 YFSETQ.